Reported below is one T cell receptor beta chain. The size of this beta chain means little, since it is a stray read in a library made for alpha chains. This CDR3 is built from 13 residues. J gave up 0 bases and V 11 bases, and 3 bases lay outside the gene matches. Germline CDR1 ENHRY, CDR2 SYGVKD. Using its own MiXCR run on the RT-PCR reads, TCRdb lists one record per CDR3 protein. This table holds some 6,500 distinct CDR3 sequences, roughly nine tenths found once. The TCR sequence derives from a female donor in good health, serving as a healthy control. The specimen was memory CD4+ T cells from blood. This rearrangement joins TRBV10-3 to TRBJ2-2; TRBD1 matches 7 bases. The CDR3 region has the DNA TGTGCCTCCGGGACAGCGAACACCGGGGAGCTGTTTTTT. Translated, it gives CASGTANTGELFF.